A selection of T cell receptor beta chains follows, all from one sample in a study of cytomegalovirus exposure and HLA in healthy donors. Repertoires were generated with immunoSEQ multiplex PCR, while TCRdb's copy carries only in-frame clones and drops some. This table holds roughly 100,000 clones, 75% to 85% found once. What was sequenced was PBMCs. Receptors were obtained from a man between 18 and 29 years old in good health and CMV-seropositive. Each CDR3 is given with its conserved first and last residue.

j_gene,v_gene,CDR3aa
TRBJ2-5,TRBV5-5,CASSLFPPTSGGDQETQYF
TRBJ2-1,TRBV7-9,CASSPPMPGQGANEQFF
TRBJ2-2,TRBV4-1,CASSQDQANTGELFF
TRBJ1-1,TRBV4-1,CASSSGTGGKLAEAFF
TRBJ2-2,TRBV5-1,CASSLYRVYTGELFF
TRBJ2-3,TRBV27,CASRWGLAGNTDTQYF
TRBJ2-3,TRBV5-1,CASSIEISTDTQYF
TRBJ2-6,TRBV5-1,CASSLGGTGGSGANVLTF
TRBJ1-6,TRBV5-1,CASSLEGFYNSPLHF
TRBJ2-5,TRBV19,CASSEGIRRETQYF
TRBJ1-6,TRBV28,CASSFPADRSSYNSPLHF
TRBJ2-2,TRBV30,CAWSGDGDGGGAFGELFF
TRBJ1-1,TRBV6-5,CASSYRTRTPEAFF
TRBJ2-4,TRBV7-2,CASSLMASGGRGIQYF
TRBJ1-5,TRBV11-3,CASSLELGRGSLGGNQPQHF
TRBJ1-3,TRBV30,CAWSVANTIYF
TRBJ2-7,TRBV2,CASSEAVTGSNEQYF
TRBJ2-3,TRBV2,CASSETGGDTDTQYF
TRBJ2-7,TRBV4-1,CASSQRANGGNSYEQYF
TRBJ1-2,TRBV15,CATSRDLTAYGYTF
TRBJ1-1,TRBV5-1,CASSLTGSAEAFF
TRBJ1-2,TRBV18,CASSPLFQGQGYGYTF
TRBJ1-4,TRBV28,CASSFSGQGAYRANEKLFF
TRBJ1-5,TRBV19,CASRETGLNQPQHF
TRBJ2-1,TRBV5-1,CASSPGGAGHNEQFF
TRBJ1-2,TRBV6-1,CASSDVGQAGYGYTF
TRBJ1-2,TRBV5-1,CASSWTGFGNGYTF
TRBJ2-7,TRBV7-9,CASSSALGQVSYEQYF
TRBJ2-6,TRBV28,CASSTQGPSGANVLTF
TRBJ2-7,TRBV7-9,CASSLARAHEQYF
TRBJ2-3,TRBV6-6,CASSYSEQISTDTQYF
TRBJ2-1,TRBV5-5,CASSLRWQDEQFF
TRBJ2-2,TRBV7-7,CASSLGGTGQAGELFF
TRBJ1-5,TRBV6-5,CASSYSPGSNQPQHF
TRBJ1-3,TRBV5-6,CASSLTGGSGNTIYF
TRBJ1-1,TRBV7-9,CASSDTPQVNTEAFF
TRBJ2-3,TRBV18,CASSPPTASSTDTQYF
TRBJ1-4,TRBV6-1,CASRLRHNEKLFF
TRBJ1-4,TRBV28,CASRTFGVAKLFF
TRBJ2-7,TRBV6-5,CAENLGRGLPYEQYF
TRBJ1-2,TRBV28,CASSRRGGGYTF
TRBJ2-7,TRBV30,CAWRGLEYSSYEQYF
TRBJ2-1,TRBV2,CASSEAPGNNPNEQFF
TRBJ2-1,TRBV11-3,CASSRRDSDNEQFF
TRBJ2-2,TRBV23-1,CASSQPTQGLAGGRDTGELFF
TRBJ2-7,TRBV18,CASSRDRGIYEQYF
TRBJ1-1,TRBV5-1,CASNVGGGPGDTEAFF